This TCR beta chain emerged from a study of T cells after yellow fever vaccination. To note about this clonotype: Its antigen is unidentified.

V was pared by 7 bases and J by 2 bases, with 30 bases between. This CDR3 contains 20 residues. Looked up from germline, CDR1 is KGHSH and CDR2 is LQKENI. General study points: Although most clonotypes did not, a small share appeared in both CD4 and CD8 compartments. Researchers report a weaker secondary response that nonetheless peaked faster, day 5 versus 15.

By 5'RACE template switching, TCR cDNA was produced, with a universal primer site and UMIs added in the process. TCRdb passed the 5' RACE reads through MiXCR, listing each CDR3 protein once. The sample holds over 300,000 distinct CDR3 sequences, around 4% seen once. The TCR comes from a man younger than 35 who received the YFV17D yellow fever vaccine. The source was PBMCs, collected on the day of the yellow fever booster vaccination. The chain joins TRBV18 to TRBJ2-1; D is perhaps TRBD1 or TRBD2 (5 bases each). CDR3 sequence (DNA): TGTGCCAGCTTTCCGAGGTACGGGGTGTTGGCAGGGCTAACCTACAATGAGCAGTTCTTC. It is translated as CASFPRYGVLAGLTYNEQFF.